This TCR beta chain was observed in a study of cytomegalovirus exposure and HLA in healthy donors. Findings of the study overall: A later analysis reported that several of the most significant clusters appeared to be linked to common viral pathogens, among them Epstein-Barr virus.

In the PCR, 60 Vbeta and 13 Jbeta primers were used. Authors' processing steps: An analysis performed later counted 70 million to 90 million unique TCR beta chains (approximately 10 million of them shared). Clones were sequenced by immunoSEQ multiplex PCR, and TCRdb holds only the in-frame ones, with some missing. That table supplies the V and J calls and clone size; D and trimming were determined from the DNA. The profile shows 45,000 to 55,000 clones, over 60% of them singletons. Notes on this clone: Its matching antigen is unknown.

The origin of this receptor is a man aged 30-40 years in good health and CMV-seropositive. Input material: PBMCs.

The CDR3 reads CASSSFRGADTQYF. CDR3 coding DNA: TGTGCCAGCAGCTCATTCCGGGGTGCAGATACGCAGTATTTT. V is TRBV5-4 and J is TRBJ2-3; weak D call: TRBD2 (5 bases). CDR3 length equals 14 residues. CDR1 SGHNT and CDR2 YYREEE come from the germline V gene (reference sequence). V gave up 3 bases and J gave up 4 bases, with 12 bases separating them.